Ten or more counts support the clone carrying this TCR beta chain. Its antigen is undetermined. This record belongs to a study of CD8+CD57+ T cells in acquired aplastic anemia. Background on the study: Mean yield of DNA from sorted CD4+ and CD8+ cells was about 3.2 ug.

Findings of the study overall: Patients versus controls showed no significant CD8+ Simpson's diversity difference.

Germline lookup yields CDR1 SGHDT and CDR2 YYEEEE. The ends were cut back, 1 base at V and 0 bases at J, with 4 bases in the middle. The CDR3 is 13 residues long. The template used for profiling TCR beta VDJ and CDR3 was genomic DNA. TCRdb called the reads again in MiXCR, with one record for every CDR3 protein. The sample shows 100,000 to 150,000 distinct CDR3 sequences, roughly 50% of them seen only once. The sequence derives from a human donor in good health, serving as a control. The chain couples TRBV5-6 to TRBJ1-1; D gene unclear. Sequenced material: sorted CD4+, CD8+, or CD8+CD57+ T cells (not recorded which) from PBMCs. The CDR3 DNA reads as TGTGCCAGCAGCTTGAACATGAACACTGAAGCTTTCTTT. Translated: CASSLNMNTEAFF.